The clone carrying this T cell receptor beta chain occurred a few times. With 60 Vbeta and 13 Jbeta primers, the PCR was carried out. Measured with immunoSEQ multiplex PCR; TCRdb has only the in-frame clones, and not every one. The sample contains about 220,000 clones, 75% to 90% of which appear only once. This specimen comes from a study of cytomegalovirus exposure and HLA in healthy donors. V dropped 3 bases and J dropped 6 bases, with 9 bases sitting between them. CDR1 is SNHLY and CDR2 is FYNNEI in the germline V gene. This CDR3 has 13 amino acids. This receptor was identified in a boy aged 2 to 9 in good health and CMV-seronegative. This rearrangement joins TRBV2 to TRBJ1-5; D is possibly TRBD1 (5 bases). Sequencing was done on a sample of PBMCs. DNA for the CDR3: TGTGCCAGCAGTGACGGGGGAGTTCAGCCCCAGCATTTT. As protein: CASSDGGVQPQHF.